This T cell receptor beta chain was found in a study of shared clonotypes between healthy human individuals (dated by TCRdb to the early 2020s). General notes on the study: Two women and a few men aged 18 to 49 years were included in the cohort. To estimate repertoire size and how much clonotype sharing occurs between individuals, the study deeply sequenced the blood TCR repertoires of roughly 5 healthy adults. To increase sequencing depth and limit assay-specific biases, different laboratories used diverse techniques to prepare libraries and sequence TCR repertoires. Each donor's leukapheresis produced roughly between about 0.9 and 9.5 billion PBMCs.

Donors were healthy HIV-negative adults with no recently reported acute infections or vaccinations. Every donor was a Caucasian adult residing in Nashville, Tennessee, USA. For unsorted samples, about 90 million PBMCs were counted and genomic DNA was extracted with the QIAamp DNA Blood Mini kit. Blood was collected by leukapheresis, and PBMCs were isolated by Ficoll-Histopaque density gradient centrifugation and then cryopreserved in liquid nitrogen vapor phase. Using the deep immunoSEQ assay, multiplex PCR amplified TCR CDR3 regions from genomic DNA. Genomic DNA extracted from each cell subset was distributed evenly over all wells of several immunoSEQ 96-well plates, and each plate served as one replicate. For unsorted PBMC, around 330 ng genomic DNA, equal to 30,000 or so T cell genomes, was loaded into each replicate PCR. Ten immunoSEQ deep assay plates were used to sequence the unsorted PBMC genomic DNA. Purified libraries were quantified with a Qubit 3.0 fluorometer, sized on a Bioanalyzer 2100, and re-quantified with the KAPA Library Quantification kit. Every immunoSEQ 96-well plate was sequenced on a dedicated single-read 150-cycle Illumina NextSeq 550 flow cell. The authors' analysis ran thus. The immunoSEQ output contained only junctional sequences without quality scores, so filtering could not match that applied to full-length reads. Sequences were annotated with PyIR, a Python wrapper for IgBLAST v1.9, and V/J genes and CDR3 were assigned using IMGT germline references. Reads were removed for weak V/J assignments (E-value above 1e-6), missing CDR3, stop codons, out-of-frame junctions, or ambiguous translated residues. A V3J clonotype was defined by an identical inferred V gene, J gene, and CDR3 amino acid sequence. The percentage overlap between two repertoires was calculated by dividing the number of shared unique clonotypes by the size of the smaller repertoire. Richness of each repertoire was evaluated using RTK rarefaction, the Chao1 estimator, and Recon v2.1 estimates of unobserved clonotypes. This immuneACCESS table, as held by TCRdb, lists in-frame sequences with V and J called but not all clones. Of the missing ones, under half trace to an unresolved V gene in checked studies; the others have no known cause. V, J and clone size are those of that table, while D and trimming were read from the DNA. The table for this sample lists about 490,000 clones; more than 75% of them were counted only once. The ten largest clones take up more than 10% of the sample.

V is shortened by 1 base, J by 5 bases, and the region joining them spans 12 bases. The CDR1 and CDR2 encoded by the germline V gene are SQVTM and ANQGSEA. The CDR3 contains 13 residues, cysteine and phenylalanine counted. The only DNA kept is the CDR3, 39 bases in frame from the first base. Beyond this particular receptor, the publication reports: Because the study included a small number of donors, the genetic and exposure-history diversity represented was limited. Sampling was restricted to blood, and TCR repertoires in tissues likely differ from the TCR repertoires found in blood. Pairwise subsampling led to the expectation that sequencing depth would affect the degree of clonotype sharing among donors.

To note about this clone: Its specific antigen is unknown. No per-base quality is available; no much larger clone lies one base away.

This clonotype was obtained from a woman between 40 and 55 years old in good health. Some clones in this sample may be carry-over from other donors' samples. The sample comprised PBMCs. The receptor chain draws on TRBV29-1 and TRBJ2-7, with the identity of the D gene unclear. The sequence in DNA is TGCAGCGTTGAAGCCGGAGCGTGGAACGAGCAGTACTTC. Translated, it gives CSVEAGAWNEQYF.